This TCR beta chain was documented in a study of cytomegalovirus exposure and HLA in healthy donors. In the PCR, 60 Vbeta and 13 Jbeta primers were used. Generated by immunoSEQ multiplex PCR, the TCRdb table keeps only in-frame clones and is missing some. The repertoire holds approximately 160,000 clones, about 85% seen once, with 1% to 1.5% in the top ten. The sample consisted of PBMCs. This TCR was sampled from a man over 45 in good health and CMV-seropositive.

CDR3 amino acids: CASSSGHGTDTQYF. The CDR3 DNA reads TGTGCCAGCAGCTCGGGACACGGCACAGATACGCAGTATTTT. The gene calls are TRBV5-6 and TRBJ2-3; TRBD1 is a possible D gene (6 bases). The CDR3 spans 14 residues. CDR1 is SGHDT and CDR2 is YYEEEE in the germline V gene. V gave up 3 bases and J gave up 1 base, with 9 bases separating them.